The clone carrying this TCR beta chain was seen at least ten times. This sample was taken from a study of early T cells in non-severe SARS-CoV-2 infection. Each CDR3 protein gets one entry after TCRdb re-called the 5' RACE reads with MiXCR. This table holds approximately 100,000 distinct CDR3 sequences, about 11% found once. The germline CDR1 and CDR2 sequences are SGDLS and YYNGEE. Trimming cost V 0 bases and J 0 bases, with 13 bases left between them. This CDR3 has 18 residues. The specimen was whole blood. The receptor's source is an adult who was a healthcare worker with PCR-confirmed SARS-CoV-2 infection or an uninfected control (not recorded which). This chain joins TRBV9 and TRBJ2-6, with D tentatively TRBD1 (6 bases). CDR3 nucleotides: TGTGCCAGCAGCGTAGATTGGGGGCCCTTCTCTGGGGCCAACGTCCTGACTTTC. Amino acids: CASSVDWGPFSGANVLTF.